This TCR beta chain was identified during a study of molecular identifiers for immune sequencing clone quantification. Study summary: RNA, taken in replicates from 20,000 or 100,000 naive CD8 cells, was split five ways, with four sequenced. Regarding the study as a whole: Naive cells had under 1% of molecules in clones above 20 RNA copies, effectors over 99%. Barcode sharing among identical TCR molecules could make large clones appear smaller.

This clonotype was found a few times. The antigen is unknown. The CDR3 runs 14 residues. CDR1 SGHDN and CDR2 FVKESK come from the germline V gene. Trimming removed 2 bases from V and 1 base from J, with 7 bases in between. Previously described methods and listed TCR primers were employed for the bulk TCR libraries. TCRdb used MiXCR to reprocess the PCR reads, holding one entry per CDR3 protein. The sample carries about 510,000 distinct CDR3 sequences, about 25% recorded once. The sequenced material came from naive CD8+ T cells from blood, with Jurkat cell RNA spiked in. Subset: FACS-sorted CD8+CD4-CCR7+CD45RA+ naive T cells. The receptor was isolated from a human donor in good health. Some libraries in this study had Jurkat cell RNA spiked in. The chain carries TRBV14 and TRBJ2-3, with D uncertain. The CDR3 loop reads CASSQLMGTDTQYF. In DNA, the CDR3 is TGTGCCAGCAGCCAACTAATGGGCACAGATACGCAGTATTTT. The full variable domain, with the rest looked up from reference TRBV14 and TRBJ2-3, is EAGVTQFPSHSVIEKGQTVTLRCDPISGHDNLYWYRRVMGKEIKFLLHFVKESKQDESGMPNNRFLAERTGGTYSTLKVQPAELEDSGVYFCASSQLMGTDTQYFGPGTRLTVL.